A selection of T cell receptor beta chains follows, all from one sample in a study of cytomegalovirus exposure and HLA in healthy donors. Only in-frame clones appear in the TCRdb table, and some are missing; sequencing was by immunoSEQ multiplex PCR. The repertoire holds about 190,000 clones, with roughly four fifths as singletons. Material: PBMCs. The receptors derive from a woman in her twenties or thirties in good health and CMV-seropositive. Both conserved end residues are part of each CDR3. Each record gives: CDR3 DNA, CDR3 protein, D gene, clone size, V gene, J gene. The D gene is left open where the match is weak. Clone size is shown for a subset of rows, as once, few, many or a class of expanded clone.

TGTGCCAGCAAACGGACGGTTGTGGGAGGTGACACCGGGGAGCTGTTTTTT,CASKRTVVGGDTGELFF,NA,NA,TRBV6-4,TRBJ2-2
TGTGCCAGCAGCTTAAGCCAGGGGGAGACCCAGTACTTC,CASSLSQGETQYF,NA,NA,TRBV7-2,TRBJ2-5
TGTGCCAGTACCCCAGGCGCCCCCTCCTACGAGCAGTACTTC,CASTPGAPSYEQYF,NA,once,TRBV19,TRBJ2-7
TGTGCCAGCAGTTTCCGCGGCACCTACAATGAGCAGTTCTTC,CASSFRGTYNEQFF,NA,NA,TRBV28,TRBJ2-1
TGTGCCAGCAGCACCGGGACTTACTCCTACGAGCAGTACTTC,CASSTGTYSYEQYF,NA,NA,TRBV27,TRBJ2-7
TGTGCCAGAAGCTTGGATCTAGCGGAAAGAGGTGAGCAGTTCTTC,CARSLDLAERGEQFF,TRBD2,NA,TRBV5-3,TRBJ2-1
TGTGCCAGCAGCTCGGCCACAGGGGTACGTAGCAATCAGCCCCAGCATTTT,CASSSATGVRSNQPQHF,TRBD1,NA,TRBV28,TRBJ1-5
TGTGCCAGCAGCGTGTCCGCGGGAGGGAACTCCTACAATGAGCAGTTCTTC,CASSVSAGGNSYNEQFF,TRBD2,NA,TRBV9,TRBJ2-1
TGTGCCAGCAGCGAGTCCCGGACAGGGGAAGTCCTCAATGAGCAGTTCTTC,CASSESRTGEVLNEQFF,TRBD1,NA,TRBV9,TRBJ2-1
TGTGCCAGCAGCTTGGCCGACAGGACCGACCCGGCAGATACGCAGTATTTT,CASSLADRTDPADTQYF,NA,NA,TRBV11-2,TRBJ2-3
TGTGCCACCAGCAGAGATCGGGGGGGGGCGGAGACCCAGTACTTC,CATSRDRGGAETQYF,TRBD2,NA,TRBV15,TRBJ2-5
TGTGCCAGCAGTGACTTAGCGGGAATTTACGAGCAGTACTTC,CASSDLAGIYEQYF,TRBD2,NA,TRBV2,TRBJ2-7
TGTGCCATCAGTACTGGACAGGGTTCAAACTATGGCTACACCTTC,CAISTGQGSNYGYTF,TRBD1,NA,TRBV10-3,TRBJ1-2
TGTGCCAGGGTAGCGGGTCCTCCCAACTCTGGGGCCAACGTCCTGACTTTC,CARVAGPPNSGANVLTF,TRBD2,NA,TRBV25-1,TRBJ2-6
TGCGCCAGCAGCAGCGGACAGTACTCTGGAAACACCATATATTTT,CASSSGQYSGNTIYF,NA,few,TRBV5-1,TRBJ1-3
TGTGCCAGCAGTTTAGGAGCGGGTGTCCCCTACGAGCAGTACTTC,CASSLGAGVPYEQYF,NA,NA,TRBV28,TRBJ2-7
TGTGCCAGCAGAGCCCCTATACACAGGGATGGCTACACCTTC,CASRAPIHRDGYTF,NA,NA,TRBV6-1,TRBJ1-2
TGTGCCAGCACAATAAGGGGACAGGGGGAGCAGTTCTTC,CASTIRGQGEQFF,TRBD1,NA,TRBV27,TRBJ2-1
TGCGCCAGCAGCTTGCCAGAAGCTAATGAAAAACTGTTTTTT,CASSLPEANEKLFF,NA,NA,TRBV5-1,TRBJ1-4
TGCGCCAGCAGCCCGACAACAGGGTCAGAAGAGACCCAGTACTTC,CASSPTTGSEETQYF,NA,NA,TRBV5-1,TRBJ2-5
TGTGCCAGCAGCTTGGCCCAGCGGGAGGCCGAGCAGTACTTC,CASSLAQREAEQYF,TRBD2,NA,TRBV5-4,TRBJ2-7
TGTGCCAGCAGTCCCTCACTAGCGGGAGGGACCTACGAGCAGTACTTC,CASSPSLAGGTYEQYF,TRBD2,NA,TRBV28,TRBJ2-7
TGCGCCAGCAGCTTGGACACAGGGTGGGGCTACACCTTC,CASSLDTGWGYTF,NA,NA,TRBV5-1,TRBJ1-2
TGTGCCAGCAGTGAGTCGGGACTAGACGGACTCTACGAGCAGTACTTC,CASSESGLDGLYEQYF,TRBD2,NA,TRBV6-1,TRBJ2-7
TGTGCCAGCAGCGTAGGGTGGGGGGACGGCGCCTACGAGCAGTACTTC,CASSVGWGDGAYEQYF,NA,NA,TRBV9,TRBJ2-7
TGTGCCAGCAGCCCGACTAGCGGGAGGCTGAGCTACGAGCAGTACTTC,CASSPTSGRLSYEQYF,TRBD2,NA,TRBV7-9,TRBJ2-7